The 28 T cell receptor beta chains below were found in one sample sequenced in a study of vaccination and CD4 T cells after COVID-19. Researchers used the Oncomine TCR Beta short-read assay to sequence DNA from cultured CD4+ T cells. Each CDR3 protein is one row after TCRdb ran MiXCR on the PCR reads. The data contain about 8,500 distinct CDR3 sequences, around 59% of them singletons. These receptors' antigens are unknown. Indicated treatment: roughly 10-day PBMC culture with coronavirus spike peptide pools or control peptides (ViraFEST assay). Specimen: CD4+ T cells from blood, cultured in vitro. These TCRs come from a human donor who had recovered from COVID-19.

This clonotype was counted between two and nine times. V usage is TRBV20-1 and J usage is TRBJ1-5; 12 bases line up with TRBD1. This CDR3 has 15 residues. Germline CDR1 reads DFQATT; CDR2 reads SNEGSKA (reference sequence). After removal of 1 base from V and 10 bases from J, the junction contained 8 bases not matched to a gene. The CDR3 sequence: CSARVRDRGQVPQHF. CDR3 bases: TGCAGTGCTAGAGTCCGGGACAGGGGGCAAGTACCCCAGCATTTT.

The gene calls are TRBV7-9 and TRBJ1-6, with TRBD1 as a possible D gene (6 bases). CDR3 length: 17 residues. Germline CDR1 is SEHNR and CDR2 is FQNEAQ (reference sequence). V lost 1 base, J lost 8 bases, and 18 bases lay in between. The DNA of the CDR3 is TGTGCCAGCAGCTTAGTCGTCAGGGGCGAGGGAGATTCACCCCTCCACTTT. Translated: CASSLVVRGEGDSPLHF.

The chain couples TRBV6-1 to TRBJ1-1; 9 bases agree with TRBD1. Trimming took 6 bases from V and 5 from J; bases not matched to a gene: 4. Germline assignment: CDR1 MNHNS and CDR2 SASEGT. This CDR3 spans 13 amino acids. Here the CDR3 reads CASRQTGGTEAFF. As DNA, the CDR3 is TGTGCCAGCAGGCAGACAGGGGGTACTGAAGCTTTCTTT.

V usage is TRBV20-1 and J usage is TRBJ1-2; D may be TRBD1 (5 bases). V lost 3 bases and J lost 3, with 14 bases in between. The CDR3 is 14 residues long. Germline V gene data show CDR1 as DFQATT and CDR2 as SNEGSKA (reference sequence). The CDR3 here is CSASSPLGHYGYTF. DNA for the CDR3: TGCAGTGCTAGTTCCCCGCTGGGGCACTATGGCTACACCTTC.

This clonotype turned up a few times. V gene TRBV20-1 combines with J gene TRBJ1-2; D may be TRBD1 (5 bases). Germline CDR1 and CDR2: DFQATT and SNEGSKA (reference sequence). The CDR3 totals 14 residues. Trimming stripped 5 bases from V and 4 bases from J, with 17 bases between. The CDR3 region is CSAPHRITIYGYTF. The CDR3 nucleotides are TGCAGTGCTCCTCACAGGATAACTATCTATGGCTACACCTTC.

The chain has TRBV27 and TRBJ2-7; TRBD2 matches 8 bases. Germline CDR1 reads MNHEY; CDR2 reads SMNVEV (reference sequence). This CDR3 contains 13 residues. Trimming took 6 bases from V and 6 from J; bases not matched to a gene: 7. CDR3 bases: TGTGCCAGCAGCCCGGGGGGGTGGGGCGAGCAGTACTTC. It specifies CASSPGGWGEQYF.

This clonotype was seen only once. The chain joins TRBV7-2 to TRBJ2-7; D is unclear. This CDR3 comprises 14 residues. V lost 2 bases to trimming and J lost 10 bases, with 18 bases between them. Germline CDR1 SGHTA, CDR2 FQGNSA. The CDR3 DNA sequence: TGTGCCAGCAGCTTATTCGCCCCCGGTTCTCCCCAGTACTTC. It is translated as CASSLFAPGSPQYF. Supplemented by reference TRBV7-2 and TRBJ2-7, the full variable domain reads GAGVSQSPSNKVTEKGKDVELRCDPISGHTALYWYRQSLGQGLEFLIYFQGNSAPDKSGLPSDRFSAERTGGSVSTLTIQRTQQEDSAVYLCASSLFAPGSPQYFGPGTRLTVT.

The chain is built from TRBV7-2 and TRBJ2-7; D is unclear. CDR1 and CDR2 from the germline V gene are SGHTA and FQGNSA. The CDR3 has 15 amino acids. Trimming removed 1 base from V and 0 bases from J, with 10 bases in between. The CDR3 DNA is TGTGCCAGCAGCTTAGAGGCCTACCACTCCTACGAGCAGTACTTC. Encoded protein: CASSLEAYHSYEQYF.

J is TRBJ2-7 and V is TRBV20-1; D could derive from TRBD1 or TRBD2 (5 bases each). CDR1 and CDR2 (germline): DFQATT, SNEGSKA (reference sequence). The CDR3 loop spans 13 amino acids. The ends were cut back, 5 bases at V and 6 bases at J, with 17 bases in the middle. As DNA, the CDR3 is TGCAGTGCTGGATCGGGACCTCGTCTCGAGCAGTACTTC. Its translation is CSAGSGPRLEQYF.

This rearrangement joins TRBV7-2 to TRBJ2-7; no firm D call. Germline-derived CDR1 and CDR2 are SGHTA and FQGNSA. The CDR3 totals 11 residues. The V gene lost 3 bases and the J gene lost 10 bases, with 10 bases spanning the gap. The CDR3 DNA reads as TGTGCCAGCAGCTTTGGGGAATCACAGTACTTC. Translation gives CASSFGESQYF.

V and J are TRBV28 and TRBJ1-5; no clear D gene. The V gene's germline CDR1 is MDHEN and CDR2 SYDVKM. With 2 bases removed from V and 6 bases from J, the gap between germline ends came to 5 bases. The CDR3 spans 12 residues. CDR3: CASSLPGQPQHF. Written as DNA, the CDR3 is TGTGCCAGCAGTTTACCCGGTCAGCCCCAGCATTTT.

This clonotype appeared a few times. The chain has TRBV15 and TRBJ1-5; D not certain. The CDR3 covers 13 residues. Germline CDR1 is LNHNV and CDR2 is YYDKDF (reference sequence). With 0 bases removed from V and 10 bases from J, the gap between germline ends came to 10 bases. CDR3 in DNA: TGTGCCACCAGCAGAGATCCCGGTAAACCCCAGCATTTT. It encodes CATSRDPGKPQHF.

In this sample, this clonotype turned up a few times. This chain joins TRBV6-2 or TRBV6-3 and TRBJ1-2; D remains unclear. Deletions cut 7 bases from V and 4 bases from J, with 10 bases between. This CDR3 has 12 amino acids. Germline V gives CDR1 MNHEY, CDR2 SVGEGT. In DNA, the CDR3 is TGTGCCAGCACCACCTTGGCCTATGGCTACACCTTC. Protein: CASTTLAYGYTF.

CDR3 amino acids: CASSRRQGVSQPQHF. The DNA for the CDR3 is TGTGCCAGCAGTAGGAGACAGGGAGTTAGTCAGCCCCAGCATTTT. This chain uses TRBV28 with TRBJ1-5, with 7 bases that match TRBD1. V lost 5 bases, J lost 6 bases, and 10 bases stayed unmatched. Germline V CDR1 and CDR2: MDHEN, SYDVKM. This CDR3 contains 15 residues.

The chain combines TRBV2 with TRBJ2-1, with TRBD2 matching over 7 bases. Per the germline V gene, CDR1 is SNHLY and CDR2 is FYNNEI. This CDR3 region has 11 residues. Trimming took 5 bases from V and 12 from J; bases not matched to a gene: 4. The CDR3 DNA follows: TGTGCCAGCAGTAGACTAGCATGGCAGTTCTTC. This translates into CASSRLAWQFF.

A note on this clonotype: This may come from a read error, since a much larger clone is one base off. This sequence joins TRBV10-3 and TRBJ2-7; D is possibly TRBD1 (5 bases). Germline V CDR1 and CDR2: ENHRY, SYGVKD. The CDR3 loop spans 12 amino acids. V gave up 11 bases and J gave up 6 bases, with 17 bases separating them. The CDR3 reads CASRETACEQYF. The CDR3 DNA sequence: TGTGCCTCCAGGGAAACAGCCTGCGAGCAGTACTTC.

The chain recombines TRBV20-1 with TRBJ2-1; the D gene is possibly TRBD2 (7 bases). CDR3 length: 12 amino acids. Germline CDR1 DFQATT, CDR2 SNEGSKA (reference sequence). V lost 6 bases to trimming and J lost 9 bases, with 15 bases between them. The CDR3 DNA sequence: TGCAGTGCCAGAAAGGGAGGGGGTGAGCAGTTCTTC. It yields the protein CSARKGGGEQFF.

J is TRBJ2-5 and V is TRBV6-1, with unresolved D. The CDR3 extends over 11 amino acids. V was trimmed by 6 bases and J by 5 bases, leaving 7 bases between them. Germline CDR1 and CDR2: MNHNS and SASEGT. CDR3 nucleotide sequence: TGTGCCAGCAGCCCCCGTGAGACCCAGTACTTC. Protein: CASSPRETQYF.

The chain couples TRBV28 to TRBJ2-5; a possible D gene is TRBD2 (5 bases). Trimming left V 5 bases short and J 9 bases short, with 25 bases between. The CDR3 length is 16 residues. Per the germline V gene, CDR1 is MDHEN and CDR2 is SYDVKM. CDR3 sequence (DNA): TGTGCCAGCAGTCCGAATGAGTGGACTGGGTGGGTGTCCCAGTACTTC. Translation gives CASSPNEWTGWVSQYF.

A few counts support this clonotype. The genes are TRBV15 and TRBJ1-6; D gene uncertain. V was shortened by 1 base and J by 5 bases, with 12 bases between the two germline ends. CDR1 and CDR2 (germline): LNHNV, YYDKDF (reference sequence). This CDR3 has 16 residues. The CDR3 sequence is CATSRAVRTNNSPLHF. The CDR3 DNA follows: TGTGCCACCAGCAGAGCGGTCAGGACTAATAATTCACCCCTCCACTTT. Variable domain in full (rest from reference TRBV15 and TRBJ1-6): DAMVIQNPRYQVTQFGKPVTLSCSQTLNHNVMYWYQQKSSQAPKLLFHYYDKDFNNEADTPDNFQSRRPNTSFCFLDIRSPGLGDTAMYLCATSRAVRTNNSPLHFGNGTRLTVT.

Written as DNA, the CDR3 is TGTGCCAGCAGTTTGGTGGACAGTCACGCCCTTGGGACCCAGTACTTC. As protein: CASSLVDSHALGTQYF. V is TRBV28 and J is TRBJ2-5, with D perhaps matching TRBD1 (6 bases). V lost 3 bases, J lost 7 bases, and 21 bases lay in between. CDR3 length equals 16 residues. CDR1 and CDR2 from the germline V gene are MDHEN and SYDVKM.

The chain uses TRBV6-1 and TRBJ1-5, with D tentatively TRBD1 (6 bases). Germline V gene lookup returns CDR1 MNHNS and CDR2 SASEGT. CDR3 size: 15 residues. The germline V and J ends were trimmed by 1 base and 7 bases, with 14 bases remaining between them. CDR3 amino acids: CASSEVGGVRQPQHF. The CDR3 region has the DNA TGTGCCAGCAGTGAAGTAGGGGGAGTTCGACAGCCCCAGCATTTT.

The chain employs TRBV28 and TRBJ2-5, with D hard to call. There are 15 residues in the CDR3. Germline values: CDR1 MDHEN, CDR2 SYDVKM. The V end lost 5 bases, the J end lost 4 bases, and 17 bases lay between the germline ends. The CDR3 reads CASSPLLGPGETQYF. Written as DNA, the CDR3 is TGTGCCAGCAGTCCCTTGCTTGGGCCGGGAGAGACCCAGTACTTC. The full variable domain, with the rest looked up from reference TRBV28 and TRBJ2-5, is DVKVTQSSRYLVKRTGEKVFLECVQDMDHENMFWYRQDPGLGLRLIYFSYDVKMKEKGDIPEGYSVSREKKERFSLILESASTNQTSMYLCASSPLLGPGETQYFGPGTRLLVL.

This clonotype occurred a few times. The V call is TRBV7-2, the J call TRBJ1-1; tentative D call: TRBD1 (6 bases). The CDR3 length is 13 residues. The V end was cut by 5 bases, the J end by 6 bases, with 13 bases between. Germline CDR1 reads SGHTA; CDR2 reads FQGNSA. DNA of the CDR3: TGTGCCAGCAGCCTATTGACAGGAGCTGAAGCTTTCTTT. Encoded protein: CASSLLTGAEAFF.

This clonotype has more than one count but fewer than ten. The V gene is TRBV7-2, the J gene TRBJ1-2; no firm D call. V lost 0 bases, J lost 7 bases, and 9 bases lay in between. CDR1 is SGHTA, CDR2 FQGNSA, per germline. The CDR3 extends over 13 amino acids. The CDR3 sequence: CASSLAAGGGYTF. CDR3 bases: TGTGCCAGCAGCTTAGCGGCTGGTGGTGGCTACACCTTC.

This clonotype was picked up one time. The rearrangement links TRBV2 to TRBJ1-1; TRBD1 is a possible D gene (5 bases). The V and J ends lost 5 bases and 12 bases respectively, with 16 bases between them. The CDR3 length is 12 residues. Germline V gene lookup returns CDR1 SNHLY and CDR2 FYNNEI. In DNA form, the CDR3 reads TGTGCCAGCAGTCAAGGGGCGAATAGGACTTTCTTT. This encodes CASSQGANRTFF.

J is TRBJ1-2 and V is TRBV28; 7 nucleotides match TRBD1. CDR1 is MDHEN and CDR2 is SYDVKM in the germline V gene. Unmatched junction bases numbered 1, after V lost 5 bases and J lost 4 bases. The CDR3 totals 12 residues. In DNA form, the CDR3 reads TGTGCCAGCAGTCCAGGGGGCTATGGCTACACCTTC. Translated: CASSPGGYGYTF.

The gene calls are TRBV9 and TRBJ1-2; TRBD1 aligns across 8 bases. V lost 4 bases and J lost 5; bases outside the gene matches: 13. This CDR3 is built from 16 residues. Germline values: CDR1 SGDLS, CDR2 YYNGEE. CDR3: CASSQNGEQGGYGYTF. In DNA form, the CDR3 reads TGTGCCAGCAGCCAGAATGGGGAACAGGGGGGATATGGCTACACCTTC.